This TCR beta chain was retrieved from a study of cytomegalovirus exposure and HLA in healthy donors. Notes on the study in general: Among the CMV-associated chains, a few were confirmed in vitro as specific for CMV antigens.

In the case of this clone: The antigen is not known.

The PCR was carried out with 60 Vbeta primers and 13 Jbeta primers. Assay: immunoSEQ multiplex PCR; the TCRdb copy retains only in-frame clones and omits some. This table holds roughly 110,000 clones, about 71% found once. The CDR3 spans 12 residues. J gave up 4 bases and V 6 bases, and 0 bases lay outside the gene matches. In germline, CDR1 is LNHDA, CDR2 SQIVND (reference sequence). What was sequenced was PBMCs. The TCR originated in a boy aged 5-17 years in good health and CMV-seronegative. This chain joins TRBV19 and TRBJ1-2; 9 bases map to TRBD1. CDR3 amino acids: CASRTGGYGYTF. CDR3 coding DNA: TGTGCCAGTAGGACAGGGGGCTATGGCTACACCTTC.